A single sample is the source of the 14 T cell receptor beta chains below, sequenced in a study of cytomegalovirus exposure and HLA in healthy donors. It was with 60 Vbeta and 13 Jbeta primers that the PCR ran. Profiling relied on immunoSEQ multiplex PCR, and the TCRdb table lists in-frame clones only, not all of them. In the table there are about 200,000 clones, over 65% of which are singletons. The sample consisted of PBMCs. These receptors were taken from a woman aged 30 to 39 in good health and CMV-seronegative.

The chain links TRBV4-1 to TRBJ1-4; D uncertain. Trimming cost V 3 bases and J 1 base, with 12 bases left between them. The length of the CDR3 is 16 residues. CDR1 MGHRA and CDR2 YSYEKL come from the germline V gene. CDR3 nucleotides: TGCGCCAGCAGCCATGAGCCTCTAAGAACTAATGAAAAACTGTTTTTT. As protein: CASSHEPLRTNEKLFF.

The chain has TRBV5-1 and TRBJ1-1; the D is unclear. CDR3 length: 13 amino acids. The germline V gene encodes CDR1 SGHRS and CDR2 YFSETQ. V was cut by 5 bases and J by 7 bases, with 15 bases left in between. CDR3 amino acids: CASSPLPESEAFF. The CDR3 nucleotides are TGCGCCAGCAGTCCCCTTCCCGAGAGTGAAGCTTTCTTT.

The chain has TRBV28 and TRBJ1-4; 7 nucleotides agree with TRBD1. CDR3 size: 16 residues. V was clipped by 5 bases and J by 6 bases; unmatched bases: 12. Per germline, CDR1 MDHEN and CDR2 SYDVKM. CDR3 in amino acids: CASSIDRQGWDEKLFF. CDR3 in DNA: TGTGCCAGCAGTATCGACAGACAGGGATGGGATGAAAAACTGTTTTTT.

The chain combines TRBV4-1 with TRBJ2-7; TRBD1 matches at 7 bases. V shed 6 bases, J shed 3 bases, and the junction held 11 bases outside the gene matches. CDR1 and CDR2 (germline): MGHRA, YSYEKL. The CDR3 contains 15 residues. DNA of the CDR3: TGCGCCAGCAGGCCCGTCCCCCGGGACAGCTACGAGCAGTACTTC. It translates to CASRPVPRDSYEQYF.

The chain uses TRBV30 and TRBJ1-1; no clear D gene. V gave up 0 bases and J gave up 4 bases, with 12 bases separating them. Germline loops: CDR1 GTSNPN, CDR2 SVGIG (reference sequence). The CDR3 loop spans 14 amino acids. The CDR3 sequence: CAWSVQSVLTEAFF. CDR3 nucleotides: TGTGCCTGGAGTGTACAGTCTGTTCTCACTGAAGCTTTCTTT. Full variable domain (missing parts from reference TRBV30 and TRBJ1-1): SQTIHQWPATLVQPVGSPLSLECTVEGTSNPNLYWYRQAAGRGLQLLFYSVGIGQISSEVPQNLSASRPQDRQFILSSKKLLLSDSGFYLCAWSVQSVLTEAFFGQGTRLTVV.

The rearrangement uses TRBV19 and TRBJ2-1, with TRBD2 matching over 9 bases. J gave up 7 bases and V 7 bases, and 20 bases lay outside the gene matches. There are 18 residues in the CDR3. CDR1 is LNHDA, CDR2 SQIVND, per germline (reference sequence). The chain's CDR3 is CASTSLRGASGAPNEQFF. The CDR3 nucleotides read TGTGCCAGTACCTCTCTGAGGGGGGCTAGCGGGGCCCCAAATGAGCAGTTCTTC.

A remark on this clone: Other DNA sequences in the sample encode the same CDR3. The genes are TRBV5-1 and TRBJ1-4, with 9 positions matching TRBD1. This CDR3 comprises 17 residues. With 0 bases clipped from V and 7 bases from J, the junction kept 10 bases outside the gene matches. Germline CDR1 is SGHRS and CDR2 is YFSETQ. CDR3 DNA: TGCGCCAGCAGCTTGGAGCCGCCGGGACAGGGTGGTGAAAAACTGTTTTTT. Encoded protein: CASSLEPPGQGGEKLFF.

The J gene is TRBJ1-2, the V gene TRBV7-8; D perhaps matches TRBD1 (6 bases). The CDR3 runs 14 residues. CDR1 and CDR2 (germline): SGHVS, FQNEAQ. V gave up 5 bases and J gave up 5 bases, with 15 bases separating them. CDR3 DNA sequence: TGTGCCAGCAGCCCCCGGACAGATGAGTATGGCTACACCTTC. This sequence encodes CASSPRTDEYGYTF.

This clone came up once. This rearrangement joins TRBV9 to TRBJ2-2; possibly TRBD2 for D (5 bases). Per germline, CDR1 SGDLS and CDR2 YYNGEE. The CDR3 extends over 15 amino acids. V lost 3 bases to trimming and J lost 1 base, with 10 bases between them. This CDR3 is CASSAGLGNTGELFF. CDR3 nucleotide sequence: TGTGCCAGCAGCGCCGGACTGGGGAACACCGGGGAGCTGTTTTTT. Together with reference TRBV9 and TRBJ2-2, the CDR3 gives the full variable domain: DSGVTQTPKHLITATGQRVTLRCSPRSGDLSVYWYQQSLDQGLQFLIQYYNGEERAKGNILERFSAQQFPDLHSELNLSSLELGDSALYFCASSAGLGNTGELFFGEGSRLTVL.

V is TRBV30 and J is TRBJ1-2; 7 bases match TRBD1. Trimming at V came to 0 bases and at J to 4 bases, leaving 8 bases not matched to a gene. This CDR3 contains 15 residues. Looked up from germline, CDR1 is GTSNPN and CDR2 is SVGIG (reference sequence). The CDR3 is CAWSVSPTGRYGYTF. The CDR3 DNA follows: TGTGCCTGGAGTGTGTCCCCGACAGGGCGCTATGGCTACACCTTC.

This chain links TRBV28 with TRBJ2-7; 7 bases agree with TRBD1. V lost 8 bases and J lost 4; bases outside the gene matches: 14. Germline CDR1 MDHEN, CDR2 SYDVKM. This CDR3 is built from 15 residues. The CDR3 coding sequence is TGTGCCAGCTCCTATGACAGGGCGATAAAGTACGAGCAGTACTTC. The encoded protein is CASSYDRAIKYEQYF.

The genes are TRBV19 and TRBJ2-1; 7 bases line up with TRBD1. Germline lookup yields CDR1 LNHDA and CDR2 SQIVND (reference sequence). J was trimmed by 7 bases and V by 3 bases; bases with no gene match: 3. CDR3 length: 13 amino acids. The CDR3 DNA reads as TGTGCCAGTAGTATTTCGACAGGGAATGAGCAGTTCTTC. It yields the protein CASSISTGNEQFF.

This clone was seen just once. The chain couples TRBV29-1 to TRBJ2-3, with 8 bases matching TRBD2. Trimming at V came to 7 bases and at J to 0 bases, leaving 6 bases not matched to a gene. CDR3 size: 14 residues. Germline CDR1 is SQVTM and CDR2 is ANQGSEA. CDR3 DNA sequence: TGCAGCGCGACTAGCGTCGCTAGCACAGATACGCAGTATTTT. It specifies CSATSVASTDTQYF.

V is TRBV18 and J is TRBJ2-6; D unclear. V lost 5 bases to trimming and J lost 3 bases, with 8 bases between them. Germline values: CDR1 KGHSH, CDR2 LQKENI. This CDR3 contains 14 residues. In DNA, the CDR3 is TGTGCCAGCTCAACTCCGGGTGGGGCCAACGTCCTGACTTTC. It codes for CASSTPGGANVLTF.